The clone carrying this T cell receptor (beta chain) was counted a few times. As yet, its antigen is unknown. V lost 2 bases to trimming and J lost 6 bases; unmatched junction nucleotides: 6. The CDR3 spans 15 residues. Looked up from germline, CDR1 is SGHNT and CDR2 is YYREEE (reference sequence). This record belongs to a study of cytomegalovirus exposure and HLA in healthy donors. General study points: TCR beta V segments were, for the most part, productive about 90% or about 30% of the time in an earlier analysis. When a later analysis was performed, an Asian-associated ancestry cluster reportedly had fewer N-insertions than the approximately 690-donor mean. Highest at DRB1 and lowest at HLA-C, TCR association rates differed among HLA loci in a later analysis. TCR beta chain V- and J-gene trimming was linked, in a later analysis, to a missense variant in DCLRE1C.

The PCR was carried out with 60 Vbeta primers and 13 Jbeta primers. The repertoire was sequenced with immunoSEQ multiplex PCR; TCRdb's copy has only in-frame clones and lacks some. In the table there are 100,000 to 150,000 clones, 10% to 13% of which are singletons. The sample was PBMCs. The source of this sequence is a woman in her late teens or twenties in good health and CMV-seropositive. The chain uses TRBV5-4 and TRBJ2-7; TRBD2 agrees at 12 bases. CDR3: CASSFTLAGGSEQYF. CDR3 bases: TGTGCCAGCAGCTTCACACTAGCGGGAGGATCCGAGCAGTACTTC.